This T cell receptor (beta chain) was sequenced in a study of T-cell memory formation after mild COVID-19. Study-wide background: Most TCR clusters belonged to a single donor. Study-wide points: The pre-infection memory compartment contained some responding clones, suggesting cross-reactive memory joined. While clones contracting from day 15 to 85 were balanced between CD4 and CD8, later expanders leaned CD4+.

Germline-derived CDR1 and CDR2 are MGHRA and YSYEKL. The V end was cut by 4 bases, the J end by 4 bases, with 13 bases between. CDR3 length: 14 residues. Amplification by 5'RACE using constant-segment primers produced TCR alpha and TCR beta cDNA libraries that carried sample barcodes and UMIs. TCRdb recomputed calls from the 5' RACE reads with MiXCR, one row per CDR3 protein. In the table there are 350,000 to 500,000 distinct CDR3 sequences, approximately 18% of which are singletons. There are a few counts of this clonotype. Its antigen is currently unknown. This TCR came from a man between 18 and 29 years old who had mild COVID-19 (a few samples of this study predate the infection). Cell type and time point are not known. The sequenced sample consisted of PBMCs or a T cell subset sorted from them (not recorded which). J is TRBJ1-2 and V is TRBV4-1; TRBD1 is a possible D gene (5 bases). The CDR3 region has the DNA TGCGCCAGCAGCCCTGGGGGGTCACGCTATGGCTACACCTTC. This gives the protein CASSPGGSRYGYTF.